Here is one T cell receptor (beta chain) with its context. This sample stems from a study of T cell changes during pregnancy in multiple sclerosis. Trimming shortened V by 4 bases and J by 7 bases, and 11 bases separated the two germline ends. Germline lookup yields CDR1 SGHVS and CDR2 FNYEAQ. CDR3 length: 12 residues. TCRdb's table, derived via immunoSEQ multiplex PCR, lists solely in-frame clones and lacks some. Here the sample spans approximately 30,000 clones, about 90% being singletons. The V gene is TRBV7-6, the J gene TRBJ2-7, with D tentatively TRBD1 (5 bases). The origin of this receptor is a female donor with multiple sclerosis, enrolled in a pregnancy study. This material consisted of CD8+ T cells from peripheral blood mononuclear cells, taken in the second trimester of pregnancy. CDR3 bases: TGTGCCAGCAGCTCCCTCCAGGGAGAGCAGTACTTC. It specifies CASSSLQGEQYF.